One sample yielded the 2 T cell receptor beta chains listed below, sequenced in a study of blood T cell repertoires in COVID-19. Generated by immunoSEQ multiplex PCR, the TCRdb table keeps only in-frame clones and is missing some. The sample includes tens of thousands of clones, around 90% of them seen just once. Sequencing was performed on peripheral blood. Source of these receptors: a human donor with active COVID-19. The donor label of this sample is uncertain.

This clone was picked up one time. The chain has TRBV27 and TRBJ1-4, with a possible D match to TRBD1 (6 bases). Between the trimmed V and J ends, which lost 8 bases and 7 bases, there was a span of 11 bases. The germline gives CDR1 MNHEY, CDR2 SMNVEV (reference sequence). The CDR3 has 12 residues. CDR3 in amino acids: CASGGIGEKLFF. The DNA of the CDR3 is TGTGCCAGCGGGGGCATAGGTGAAAAACTGTTTTTT.

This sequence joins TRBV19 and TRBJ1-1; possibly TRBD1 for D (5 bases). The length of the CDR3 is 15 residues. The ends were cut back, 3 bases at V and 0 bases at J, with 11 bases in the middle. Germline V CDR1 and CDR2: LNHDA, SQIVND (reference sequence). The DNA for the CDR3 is TGTGCCAGTAGTATCGCGGACACTTTGAACACTGAAGCTTTCTTT. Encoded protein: CASSIADTLNTEAFF.